The next 13 T cell receptor beta chains were all read from a single sample in a study of human T cells and chemical hapten exposure. TCRdb re-called the 5' RACE reads through MiXCR, storing one row per CDR3 protein. Seen here are 80,000 or so distinct CDR3 sequences, more than 15% observed once, and the top ten hold about 6.8%. Extraction yielded total RNA from whole blood (unfractionated). The origin of the receptors is a female donor in good health.

This clonotype turned up a few times. V usage is TRBV5-5 and J usage is TRBJ2-4; the D is unclear. Per the germline V gene, CDR1 is SGHKS and CDR2 is YYEKEE (reference sequence). This CDR3 contains 15 residues. Between the trimmed V and J ends, which lost 1 base and 0 bases, there was a span of 8 bases. The CDR3 region has the DNA TGTGCCAGCAGCTTGACCCTCCTAGCCAAAAACATTCAGTACTTC. Amino acid sequence: CASSLTLLAKNIQYF.

This clonotype was seen more than once but under ten times. The chain recombines TRBV28 with TRBJ1-5, with 8 bases aligning to TRBD1. V gave up 9 bases and J gave up 1 base; unmatched junction bases: 8. CDR3 length equals 15 residues. CDR1 is MDHEN, CDR2 SYDVKM, per germline. The CDR3 sequence: CASRQGLGSNQPQHF. CDR3 sequence (DNA): TGTGCCAGTAGACAGGGGCTAGGGAGCAATCAGCCCCAGCATTTT.

The J gene is TRBJ2-3, the V gene TRBV6-5; 11 bases map to TRBD2. After removal of 6 bases from V and 5 bases from J, the junction contained 7 bases not matched to a gene. The CDR3 runs to 15 residues. Germline V lookup: CDR1 MNHEY, CDR2 SVGAGI. The CDR3 is CASSSTSGRRDTQYF. The CDR3 DNA follows: TGTGCCAGCAGCAGTACTAGCGGGAGACGAGATACGCAGTATTTT.

In this sample, this clonotype turned up a few times. The chain carries TRBV6-1 and TRBJ2-6, with D hard to call. Trimming removed 3 bases from V and 0 bases from J, with 6 bases in between. The germline V gene encodes CDR1 MNHNS and CDR2 SASEGT. The CDR3 has 15 residues. The DNA for the CDR3 is TGTGCCAGCAGTGACAGGAGCTCTGGGGCCAACGTCCTGACTTTC. This translates into CASSDRSSGANVLTF.

This clonotype came up many times. V and J are TRBV30 and TRBJ1-5; D call uncertain. The CDR3 consists of 14 residues. Germline CDR1 reads GTSNPN; CDR2 reads SVGIG (reference sequence). With 2 bases removed from V and 8 bases from J, the gap between germline ends came to 16 bases. CDR3 nucleotide sequence: TGTGCCTGGAGTCTTGACTCCGTGAGGAAGCCCCAGCATTTT. Encoded protein: CAWSLDSVRKPQHF.

The V call is TRBV24-1, the J call TRBJ2-3; D is ambiguous. Germline values: CDR1 KGHDR, CDR2 SFDVKD. V shed 3 bases and J shed 8 bases, with 11 bases lying between them. The CDR3 consists of 13 residues. The DNA for the CDR3 is TGTGCCACCAGTGATCAGGTTGGCCCTACGCAGTATTTT. Amino acid sequence: CATSDQVGPTQYF.

In DNA, the CDR3 is TGTGCCAGCAGCCCCCAGGGTACCTATAATTCACCCCTCCACTTT. This gives the protein CASSPQGTYNSPLHF. The chain recombines TRBV11-2 with TRBJ1-6; tentative D call: TRBD1 (5 bases). CDR1 and CDR2 from the germline V gene are SGHAT and FQNNGV. Trimming cost V 5 bases and J 2 bases, with 10 bases left between them. CDR3 length equals 15 residues.

The chain links TRBV7-9 to TRBJ1-2, with unresolved D. Trimming cost V 6 bases and J 1 base, with 12 bases left between them. The CDR3 has 14 residues. Germline V gene data show CDR1 as SEHNR and CDR2 as FQNEAQ (reference sequence). CDR3 protein: CASRRVPNNYGYTF. In DNA, the CDR3 is TGTGCCAGCAGGAGGGTGCCCAATAACTATGGCTACACCTTC.

This clonotype occurred a few times. This chain links TRBV2 with TRBJ2-1; a possible D gene is TRBD1 (6 bases). CDR3 length: 13 amino acids. Trimming left V 5 bases short and J 10 bases short, with 15 bases between. CDR1 SNHLY and CDR2 FYNNEI come from the germline V gene. The CDR3 sequence: CASSSNREGEQFF. CDR3 nucleotides: TGTGCCAGCAGTAGTAACAGGGAAGGCGAGCAGTTCTTC.

In its sample, this clonotype was seen a few times. V is TRBV6-2 or TRBV6-3 and J is TRBJ2-1; no clear D gene. V lost 5 bases and J lost 3, with 2 bases in between. CDR1 and CDR2 from the germline V gene are MNHEY and SVGEGT. The CDR3 runs 11 residues. The CDR3 bases are TGTGCCAGCAGTGTCTACAATGAGCAGTTCTTC. As protein: CASSVYNEQFF.

This clonotype was counted between two and nine times. The V call is TRBV20-1, the J call TRBJ1-2; the D gene is possibly TRBD1 (6 bases). Germline V gives CDR1 DFQATT, CDR2 SNEGSKA (reference sequence). The CDR3 has 13 amino acids. V lost 6 bases and J 1 base, leaving 12 bases between the germline ends. The CDR3 here is CSASQGFNYGYTF. The DNA for the CDR3 is TGCAGTGCCTCTCAGGGGTTTAACTATGGCTACACCTTC.

This rearrangement joins TRBV19 to TRBJ2-2, with D maybe TRBD1 (5 bases). The germline V gene has CDR1 LNHDA and CDR2 SQIVND (reference sequence). The CDR3 has 14 residues. V dropped 6 bases and J dropped 4 bases, with 12 bases sitting between them. CDR3 nucleotide sequence: TGTGCCAGTAGGGAGCAGGGCCGCACCGGGGAGCTGTTTTTT. Translation: CASREQGRTGELFF. The whole variable domain, filled in from reference TRBV19 and TRBJ2-2, reads DGGITQSPKYLFRKEGQNVTLSCEQNLNHDAMYWYRQDPGQGLRLIYYSQIVNDFQKGDIAEGYSVSREKKESFPLTVTSAQKNPTAFYLCASREQGRTGELFFGEGSRLTVL.

This clonotype was detected a few times. This chain links TRBV13 with TRBJ2-1; the match to TRBD2 covers 10 bases. J gave up 7 bases and V 1 base, and 7 bases lay outside the gene matches. This CDR3 comprises 16 residues. Germline CDR1 PRHDT, CDR2 FYEKMQ (reference sequence). The CDR3 nucleotides read TGTGCCAGCAGCTTAGCTAGCGGGGGTGTGAGAAATGAGCAGTTCTTC. Translated, it gives CASSLASGGVRNEQFF. The variable domain in full, with the rest retrieved from reference TRBV13 and TRBJ2-1, is AAGVIQSPRHLIKEKRETATLKCYPIPRHDTVYWYQQGPGQDPQFLISFYEKMQSDKGSIPDRFSAQQFSDYHSELNMSSLELGDSALYFCASSLASGGVRNEQFFGPGTRLTVL.